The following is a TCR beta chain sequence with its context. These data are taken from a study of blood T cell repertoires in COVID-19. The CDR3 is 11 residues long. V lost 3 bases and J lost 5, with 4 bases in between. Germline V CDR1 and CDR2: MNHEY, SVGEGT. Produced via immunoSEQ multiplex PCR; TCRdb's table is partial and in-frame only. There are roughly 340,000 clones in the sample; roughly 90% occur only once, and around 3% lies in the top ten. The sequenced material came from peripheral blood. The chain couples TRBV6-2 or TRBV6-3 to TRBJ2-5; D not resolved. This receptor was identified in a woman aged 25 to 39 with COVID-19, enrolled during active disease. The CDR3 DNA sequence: TGTGCCAGCAGTTATCAGGAGACCCAGTACTTC. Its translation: CASSYQETQYF.